The 15 T cell receptor beta chains below all came from one sample that was sequenced in a study of cytomegalovirus exposure and HLA in healthy donors. It was with 60 Vbeta and 13 Jbeta primers that the PCR ran. TCRdb keeps only in-frame clones here, not all; method: immunoSEQ multiplex PCR. The data contain around 65,000 clones, approximately 83% of them seen just once; the ten biggest clones take up 9.5% to 12%. The sample comprised PBMCs. These receptors all stem from a female donor in good health and CMV-seronegative.

The V call is TRBV19, the J call TRBJ2-3; TRBD2 matches at 8 bases. Germline CDR1 and CDR2: LNHDA and SQIVND (reference sequence). V dropped 1 base and J dropped 2; count of bases not matched to a gene: 2. The CDR3 contains 15 residues. The CDR3 loop reads CASSIGGLVTDTQYF. CDR3 DNA: TGTGCCAGTAGTATAGGGGGACTAGTCACAGATACGCAGTATTTT. The whole variable domain, filled in from reference TRBV19 and TRBJ2-3, reads DGGITQSPKYLFRKEGQNVTLSCEQNLNHDAMYWYRQDPGQGLRLIYYSQIVNDFQKGDIAEGYSVSREKKESFPLTVTSAQKNPTAFYLCASSIGGLVTDTQYFGPGTRLTVL.

The chain carries TRBV19 and TRBJ2-3; TRBD2 agrees at 14 bases. The length of the CDR3 is 16 residues. Germline CDR1 and CDR2: LNHDA and SQIVND (reference sequence). Germline trimming cut 5 bases from V and 5 bases from J; bases unmatched to any gene: 6. The CDR3 region is CASSLTSGGAQDTQYF. The CDR3, as DNA: TGTGCCAGTAGTTTGACTAGCGGGGGGGCCCAAGATACGCAGTATTTT.

CDR3 protein: CASTEGGGYHQSYEQYF. CDR3 nucleotides: TGTGCCAGCACCGAAGGGGGCGGGTATCACCAATCCTACGAGCAGTACTTC. The chain links TRBV2 to TRBJ2-7, with 7 nucleotides matching TRBD1. Germline V gives CDR1 SNHLY, CDR2 FYNNEI. J was trimmed by 1 base and V by 7 bases; bases with no gene match: 16. The CDR3 covers 17 residues.

The chain employs TRBV5-1 and TRBJ1-1; D unclear. V was trimmed by 1 base and J by 2 bases, leaving 9 bases between them. The CDR3 contains 14 residues. Germline CDR1 is SGHRS and CDR2 is YFSETQ. The CDR3 DNA sequence: TGCGCCAGCAGCTTGAGTCACTTCAACACTGAAGCTTTCTTT. Protein sequence: CASSLSHFNTEAFF.

The chain uses TRBV5-4 and TRBJ2-7, with 7 bases identical to TRBD2. Germline trimming cut 3 bases from V and 3 bases from J; bases unmatched to any gene: 12. The CDR3 is 16 amino acids. Germline lookup yields CDR1 SGHNT and CDR2 YYREEE (reference sequence). The CDR3 sequence: CASSSPGSGTVYEQYF. DNA for the CDR3: TGTGCCAGCAGCTCCCCGGGGAGCGGGACCGTCTACGAGCAGTACTTC.

This clone occurred once. The CDR3: CASSQPTTTYNEQFF. CDR3 DNA: TGTGCCAGCAGCCAACCGACTACCACCTACAATGAGCAGTTCTTC. The chain recombines TRBV13 with TRBJ2-1, with D perhaps TRBD2 (5 bases). This CDR3 region has 15 residues. The germline CDR1 and CDR2 sequences are PRHDT and FYEKMQ (reference sequence). The V and J ends lost 5 bases and 2 bases respectively, with 13 bases between them.

V is TRBV4-1 and J is TRBJ1-5, with D maybe TRBD1 (5 bases). Germline V gene data show CDR1 as MGHRA and CDR2 as YSYEKL. Trimming took off 4 bases at V and 0 bases at J, with 22 bases between the two ends. The CDR3 has 19 amino acids. CDR3 sequence reads: CASSPGGAGNPYSNQPQHF. The CDR3 coding sequence is TGCGCCAGCAGCCCGGGGGGTGCGGGGAATCCTTATAGCAATCAGCCCCAGCATTTT.

In DNA form, the CDR3 reads TGTGCCAGCAGCCGGGATAGCGGATATGAGCAGTTCTTC. It codes for CASSRDSGYEQFF. The V call is TRBV7-9, the J call TRBJ2-1; perhaps TRBD2 as D (6 bases). The CDR3 is 13 residues long. The germline gives CDR1 SEHNR, CDR2 FQNEAQ (reference sequence). V was clipped by 5 bases and J by 8 bases, with 13 bases between them. Supplemented by reference TRBV7-9 and TRBJ2-1, the full variable domain reads DTGVSQNPRHKITKRGQNVTFRCDPISEHNRLYWYRQTLGQGPEFLTYFQNEAQLEKSRLLSDRFSAERPKGSFSTLEIQRTEQGDSAMYLCASSRDSGYEQFFGPGTRLTVL.

The DNA of the CDR3 is TGTGCCAGCAGTGAAGCGCGGGGACAGGGGAGCGCACCCCTCCACTTT. Amino acid sequence: CASSEARGQGSAPLHF. V usage is TRBV6-1 and J usage is TRBJ1-6, with TRBD1 matching 10 bases. Losses at the gene ends were 0 bases for V and 11 bases for J; bases not matched to a gene: 7. The CDR3 is 16 amino acids. Germline assignment: CDR1 MNHNS and CDR2 SASEGT.

The rearrangement links TRBV5-1 to TRBJ1-6, with TRBD1 matching 7 bases. The V segment lost 5 bases and the J segment 4 bases; nucleotides outside the gene matches: 6. Germline V gives CDR1 SGHRS, CDR2 YFSETQ. The CDR3 is 15 residues long. CDR3 nucleotides: TGCGCCAGCAGTCGGACAGGACAATATAATTCACCCCTCCACTTT. This sequence encodes CASSRTGQYNSPLHF.

The gene calls are TRBV7-2 and TRBJ1-2; D is undetermined. V was pared by 0 bases and J by 0 bases, with 8 bases between. This CDR3 has 15 amino acids. Looked up from germline, CDR1 is SGHTA and CDR2 is FQGNSA. Here the CDR3 reads CASSLAFTANYGYTF. For the CDR3, the DNA is TGTGCCAGCAGCTTAGCGTTTACAGCTAACTATGGCTACACCTTC. Full variable domain (remainder filled in from reference TRBV7-2 and TRBJ1-2): GAGVSQSPSNKVTEKGKDVELRCDPISGHTALYWYRQSLGQGLEFLIYFQGNSAPDKSGLPSDRFSAERTGGSVSTLTIQRTQQEDSAVYLCASSLAFTANYGYTFGSGTRLTVV.

The rearrangement uses TRBV28 and TRBJ1-1; TRBD1 agrees at 9 bases. V dropped 1 base and J dropped 1; count of bases not matched to a gene: 13. Germline CDR1 and CDR2: MDHEN and SYDVKM. This CDR3 has 19 residues. In DNA form, the CDR3 reads TGTGCCAGCAGTTTATCTAGGGGACAGGGAACTTATGGGAACACTGAAGCTTTCTTT. Residues: CASSLSRGQGTYGNTEAFF.

V gene TRBV5-4 combines with J gene TRBJ2-1; 13 bases fit TRBD2. The germline V gene encodes CDR1 SGHNT and CDR2 YYREEE (reference sequence). V shed 4 bases and J 7 bases; nucleotides not matched to a gene: 8. This CDR3 is built from 16 residues. CDR3 coding DNA: TGTGCCAGCAGCACCGAAACGGGACTAGCGGGAAATGAGCAGTTCTTC. Translated: CASSTETGLAGNEQFF.

J is TRBJ2-7 and V is TRBV4-1; TRBD1 agrees at 10 bases. In germline, CDR1 is MGHRA, CDR2 YSYEKL. CDR3 length equals 15 residues. The V and J ends lost 4 bases and 1 base, in that order; junction bases with no gene match: 4. CDR3 DNA: TGCGCCAGCAGCCTCACGGGACAGGGGTCCTACGAGCAGTACTTC. Translating gives CASSLTGQGSYEQYF.

V usage is TRBV9 and J usage is TRBJ1-3, with D uncertain. Between the trimmed V and J ends, which lost 3 bases and 0 bases, there was a span of 16 bases. The CDR3 has 17 residues. Germline lookup yields CDR1 SGDLS and CDR2 YYNGEE. CDR3 in amino acids: CASSATPGGFSGNTIYF. In DNA, the CDR3 is TGTGCCAGCAGCGCCACCCCCGGAGGGTTCTCTGGAAACACCATATATTTT.